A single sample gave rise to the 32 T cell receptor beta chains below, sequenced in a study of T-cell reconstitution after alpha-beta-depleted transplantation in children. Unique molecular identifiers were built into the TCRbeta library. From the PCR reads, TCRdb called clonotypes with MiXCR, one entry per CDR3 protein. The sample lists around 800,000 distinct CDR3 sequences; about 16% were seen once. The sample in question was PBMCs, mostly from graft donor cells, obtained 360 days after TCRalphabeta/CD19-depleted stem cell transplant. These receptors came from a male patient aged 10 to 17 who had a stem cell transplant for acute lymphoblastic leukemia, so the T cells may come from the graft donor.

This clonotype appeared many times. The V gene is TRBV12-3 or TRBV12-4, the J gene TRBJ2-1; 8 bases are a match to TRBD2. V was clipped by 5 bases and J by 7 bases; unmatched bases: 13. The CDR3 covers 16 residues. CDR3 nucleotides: TGTGCCAGCAGTACTCGCGGGAGGATCTGGGGGAATGAGCAGTTCTTC. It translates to CASSTRGRIWGNEQFF.

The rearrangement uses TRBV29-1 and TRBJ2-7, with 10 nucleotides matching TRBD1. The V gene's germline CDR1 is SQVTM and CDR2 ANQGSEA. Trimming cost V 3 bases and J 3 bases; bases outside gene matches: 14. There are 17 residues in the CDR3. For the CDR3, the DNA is TGCAGCGTTGATGGCCGGGACAGGGGAACGCTAAACTACGAGCAGTACTTC. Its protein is CSVDGRDRGTLNYEQYF.

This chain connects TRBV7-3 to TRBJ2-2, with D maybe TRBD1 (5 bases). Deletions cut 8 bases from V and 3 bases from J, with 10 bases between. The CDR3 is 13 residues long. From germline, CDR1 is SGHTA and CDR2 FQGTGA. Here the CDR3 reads CASQDIHTGELFF. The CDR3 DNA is TGTGCCAGCCAGGACATACACACCGGGGAGCTGTTTTTT.

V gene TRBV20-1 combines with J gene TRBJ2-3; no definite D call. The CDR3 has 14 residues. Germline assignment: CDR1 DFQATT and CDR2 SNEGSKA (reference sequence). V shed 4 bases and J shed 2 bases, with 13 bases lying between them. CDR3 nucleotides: TGCAGTGCTATCCTTCCCCGAGACACAGATACGCAGTATTTT. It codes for CSAILPRDTDTQYF.

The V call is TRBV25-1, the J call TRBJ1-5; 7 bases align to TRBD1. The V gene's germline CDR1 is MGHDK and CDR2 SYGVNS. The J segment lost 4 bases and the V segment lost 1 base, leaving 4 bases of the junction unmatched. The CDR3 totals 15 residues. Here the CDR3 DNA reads TGTGCCAGCAGTGAATCTGTACAGGGGAATCAGCCCCAGCATTTT. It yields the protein CASSESVQGNQPQHF.

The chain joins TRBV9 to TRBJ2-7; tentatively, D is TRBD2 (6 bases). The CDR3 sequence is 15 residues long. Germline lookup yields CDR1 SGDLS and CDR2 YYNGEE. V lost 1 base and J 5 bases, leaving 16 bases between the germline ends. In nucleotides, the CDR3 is TGTGCCAGCAGCGTATGGGACTCGCGGACTAACGAGCAGTACTTC. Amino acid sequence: CASSVWDSRTNEQYF.

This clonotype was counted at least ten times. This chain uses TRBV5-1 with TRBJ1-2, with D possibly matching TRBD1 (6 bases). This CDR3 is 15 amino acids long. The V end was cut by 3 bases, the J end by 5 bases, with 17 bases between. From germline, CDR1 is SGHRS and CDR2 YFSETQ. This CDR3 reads CASSSDSRGIYGYTF. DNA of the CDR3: TGCGCCAGCAGCTCGGACAGCCGGGGGATATATGGCTACACCTTC.

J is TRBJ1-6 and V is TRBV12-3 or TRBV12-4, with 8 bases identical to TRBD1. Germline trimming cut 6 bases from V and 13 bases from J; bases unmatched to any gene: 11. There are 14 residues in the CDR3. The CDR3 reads CASSLAGGPSPLHF. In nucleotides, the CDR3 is TGTGCCAGCAGCCTAGCAGGGGGCCCCTCGCCCCTCCACTTT.

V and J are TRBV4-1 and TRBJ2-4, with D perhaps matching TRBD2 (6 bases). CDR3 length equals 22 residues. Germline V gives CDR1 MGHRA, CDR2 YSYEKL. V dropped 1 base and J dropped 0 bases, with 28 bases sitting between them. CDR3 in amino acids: CASSQGPGSPFTLHVAKNIQYF. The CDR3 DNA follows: TGCGCCAGCAGCCAAGGACCCGGGAGTCCCTTTACGTTACACGTAGCCAAAAACATTCAGTACTTC.

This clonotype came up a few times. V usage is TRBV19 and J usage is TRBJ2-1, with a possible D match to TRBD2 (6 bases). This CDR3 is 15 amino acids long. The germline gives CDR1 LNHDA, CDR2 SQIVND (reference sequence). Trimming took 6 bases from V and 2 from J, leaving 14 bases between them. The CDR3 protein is CASRRDSGTYNEQFF. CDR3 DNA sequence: TGTGCCAGTAGACGGGACTCGGGCACCTACAATGAGCAGTTCTTC.

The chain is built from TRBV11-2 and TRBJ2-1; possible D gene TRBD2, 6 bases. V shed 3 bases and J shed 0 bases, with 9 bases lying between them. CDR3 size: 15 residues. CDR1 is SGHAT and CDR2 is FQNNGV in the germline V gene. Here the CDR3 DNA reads TGTGCCAGCAGCTTTAGCGGAAACTCCTACAATGAGCAGTTCTTC. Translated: CASSFSGNSYNEQFF.

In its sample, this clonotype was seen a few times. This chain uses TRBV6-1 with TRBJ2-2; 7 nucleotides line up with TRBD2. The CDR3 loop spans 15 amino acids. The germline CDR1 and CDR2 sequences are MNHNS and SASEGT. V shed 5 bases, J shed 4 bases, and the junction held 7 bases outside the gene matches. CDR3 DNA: TGTGCCAGCAGTCTGGGGGGGTGGAGCACCGGGGAGCTGTTTTTT. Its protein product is CASSLGGWSTGELFF.

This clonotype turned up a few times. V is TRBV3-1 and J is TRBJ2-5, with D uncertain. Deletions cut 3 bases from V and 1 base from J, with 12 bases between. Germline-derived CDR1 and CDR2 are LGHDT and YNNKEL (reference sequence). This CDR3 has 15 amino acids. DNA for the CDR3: TGTGCCAGCAGCCAGGCAGGTTGGACCCAAGAGACCCAGTACTTC. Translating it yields CASSQAGWTQETQYF.

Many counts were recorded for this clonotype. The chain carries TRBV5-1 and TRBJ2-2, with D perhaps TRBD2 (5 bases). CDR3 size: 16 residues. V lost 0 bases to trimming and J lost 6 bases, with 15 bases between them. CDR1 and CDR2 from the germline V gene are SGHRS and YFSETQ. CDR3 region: CASSLASSGWSGELFF. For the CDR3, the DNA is TGCGCCAGCAGCTTGGCCTCATCGGGGTGGTCCGGGGAGCTGTTTTTT.

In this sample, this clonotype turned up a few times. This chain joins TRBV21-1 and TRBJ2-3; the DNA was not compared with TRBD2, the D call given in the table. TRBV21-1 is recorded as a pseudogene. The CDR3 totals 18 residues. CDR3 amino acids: CASSKSKDSGSSPDTQYF. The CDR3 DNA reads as TGTGCCAGCAGCAAATCGAAGGACAGCGGGAGTTCCCCAGATACGCAGTATTTT.

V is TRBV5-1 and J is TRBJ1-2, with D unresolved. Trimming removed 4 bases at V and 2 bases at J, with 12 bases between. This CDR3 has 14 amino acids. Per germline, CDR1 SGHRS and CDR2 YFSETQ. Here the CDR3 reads CASSTLRANYGYTF. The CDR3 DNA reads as TGCGCCAGCAGCACCCTACGTGCCAACTATGGCTACACCTTC.

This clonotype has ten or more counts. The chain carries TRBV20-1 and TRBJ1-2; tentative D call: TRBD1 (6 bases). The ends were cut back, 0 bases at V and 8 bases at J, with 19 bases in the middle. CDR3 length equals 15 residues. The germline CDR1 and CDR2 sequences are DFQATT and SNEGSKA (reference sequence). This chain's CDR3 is CSARDEPGHRLGYTF. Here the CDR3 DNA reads TGCAGTGCTAGAGATGAACCGGGACACCGTCTAGGCTACACCTTC.

The CDR3 DNA reads as TGCGCCAGCAGTACTCACGGGCGAGCCAAAAACATTCAGTACTTC. This gives the protein CASSTHGRAKNIQYF. The chain joins TRBV4-1 to TRBJ2-4; D gene ambiguous. V was cut by 6 bases and J by 0 bases, with 12 bases left in between. The CDR3 totals 15 residues. Germline values: CDR1 MGHRA, CDR2 YSYEKL.

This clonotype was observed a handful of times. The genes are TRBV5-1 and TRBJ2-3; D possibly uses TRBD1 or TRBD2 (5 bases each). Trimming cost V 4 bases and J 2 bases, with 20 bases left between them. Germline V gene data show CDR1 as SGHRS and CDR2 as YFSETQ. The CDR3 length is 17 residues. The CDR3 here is CASSPFGDPRHTDTQYF. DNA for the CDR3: TGCGCCAGCAGCCCCTTCGGGGACCCTAGACACACAGATACGCAGTATTTT.

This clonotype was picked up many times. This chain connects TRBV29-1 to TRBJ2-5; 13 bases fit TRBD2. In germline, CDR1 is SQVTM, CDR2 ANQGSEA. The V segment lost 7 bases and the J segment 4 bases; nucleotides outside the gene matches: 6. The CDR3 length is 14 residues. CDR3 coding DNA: TGCAGCGCCAGGACTAGCGGGAGTTCAGAGACCCAGTACTTC. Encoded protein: CSARTSGSSETQYF.

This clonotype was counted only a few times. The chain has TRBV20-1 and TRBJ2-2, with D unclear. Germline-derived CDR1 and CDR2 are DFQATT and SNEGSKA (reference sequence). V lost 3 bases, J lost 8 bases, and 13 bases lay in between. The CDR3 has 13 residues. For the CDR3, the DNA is TGCAGTGCTAGCCACCCCCCGGCAGGGGAGCTGTTTTTT. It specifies CSASHPPAGELFF.

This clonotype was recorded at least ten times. Here the CDR3 reads CSAIKSGLKTQYF. CDR3 DNA: TGCAGTGCTATAAAGAGCGGGTTAAAGACCCAGTACTTC. This chain uses TRBV20-1 with TRBJ2-5; tentative D call: TRBD2 (6 bases). CDR3 length equals 13 residues. Trimming pared 4 bases from V and 6 bases from J, leaving 15 bases between. Germline loops: CDR1 DFQATT, CDR2 SNEGSKA (reference sequence).

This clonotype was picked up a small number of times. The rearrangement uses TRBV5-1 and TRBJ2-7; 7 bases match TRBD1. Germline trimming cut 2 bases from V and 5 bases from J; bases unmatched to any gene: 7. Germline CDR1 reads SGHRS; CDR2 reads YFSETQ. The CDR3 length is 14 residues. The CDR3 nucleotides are TGCGCCAGCAGCTTTGGACAGGCGTACGACGAGCAGTACTTC. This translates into CASSFGQAYDEQYF. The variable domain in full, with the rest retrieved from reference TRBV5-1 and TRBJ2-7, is KAGVTQTPRYLIKTRGQQVTLSCSPISGHRSVSWYQQTPGQGLQFLFEYFSETQRNKGNFPGRFSGRQFSNSRSEMNVSTLELGDSALYLCASSFGQAYDEQYFGPGTRLTVT.

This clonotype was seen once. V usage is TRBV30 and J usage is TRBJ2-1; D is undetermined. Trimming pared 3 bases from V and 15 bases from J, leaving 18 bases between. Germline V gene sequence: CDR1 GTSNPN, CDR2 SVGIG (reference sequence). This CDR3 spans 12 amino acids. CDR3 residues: CAWRRDGPLGFF. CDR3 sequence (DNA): TGTGCCTGGAGACGAGACGGGCCCCTGGGGTTCTTC.

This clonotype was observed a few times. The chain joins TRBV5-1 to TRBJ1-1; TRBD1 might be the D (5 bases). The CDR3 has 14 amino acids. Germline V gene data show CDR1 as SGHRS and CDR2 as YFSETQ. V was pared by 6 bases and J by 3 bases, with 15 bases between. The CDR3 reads CASTHTAGYTEAFF. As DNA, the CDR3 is TGCGCCAGCACGCATACAGCAGGGTACACTGAAGCTTTCTTT.

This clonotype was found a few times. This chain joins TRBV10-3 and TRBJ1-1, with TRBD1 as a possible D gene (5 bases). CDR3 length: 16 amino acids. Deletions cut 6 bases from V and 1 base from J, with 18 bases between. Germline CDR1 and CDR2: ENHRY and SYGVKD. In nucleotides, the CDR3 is TGTGCCATCAGCAACGCGGGGAGAACAGGGAACACTGAAGCTTTCTTT. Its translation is CAISNAGRTGNTEAFF.

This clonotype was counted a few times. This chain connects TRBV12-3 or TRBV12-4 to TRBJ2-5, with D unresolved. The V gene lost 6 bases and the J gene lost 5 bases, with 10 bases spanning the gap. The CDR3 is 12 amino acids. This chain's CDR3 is CASRGIGETQYF. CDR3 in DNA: TGTGCCAGCAGGGGGATCGGGGAGACCCAGTACTTC.

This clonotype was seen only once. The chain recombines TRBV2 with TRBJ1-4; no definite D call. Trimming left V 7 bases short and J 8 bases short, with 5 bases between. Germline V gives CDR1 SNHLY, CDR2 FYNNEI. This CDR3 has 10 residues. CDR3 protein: CASTYEKLFF. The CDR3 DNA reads TGTGCCAGCACTTACGAAAAACTGTTTTTT.

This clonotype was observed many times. CDR3 in DNA: TGTGCCATCAGTGAATATGCGGGGACCACAGATACGCAGTATTTT. Translated: CAISEYAGTTDTQYF. This chain uses TRBV10-3 with TRBJ2-3; D is possibly TRBD2 (6 bases). The length of the CDR3 is 15 residues. With 3 bases removed from V and 2 bases from J, the gap between germline ends came to 12 bases. The germline V gene has CDR1 ENHRY and CDR2 SYGVKD.

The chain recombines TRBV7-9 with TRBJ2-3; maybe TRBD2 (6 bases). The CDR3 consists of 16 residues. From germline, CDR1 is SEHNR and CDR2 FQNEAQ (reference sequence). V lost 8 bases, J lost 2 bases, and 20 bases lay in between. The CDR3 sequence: CASFHSSAYLTDTQYF. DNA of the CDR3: TGTGCCAGCTTCCACTCTAGCGCCTACCTCACAGATACGCAGTATTTT.

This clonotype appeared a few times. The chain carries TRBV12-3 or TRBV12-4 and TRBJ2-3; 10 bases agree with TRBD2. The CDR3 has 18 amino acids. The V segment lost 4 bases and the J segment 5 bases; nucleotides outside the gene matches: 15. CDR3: CASSSPSTSGPEGDTQYF. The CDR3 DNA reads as TGTGCCAGCAGTTCCCCTTCGACTAGCGGGCCCGAGGGAGATACGCAGTATTTT.

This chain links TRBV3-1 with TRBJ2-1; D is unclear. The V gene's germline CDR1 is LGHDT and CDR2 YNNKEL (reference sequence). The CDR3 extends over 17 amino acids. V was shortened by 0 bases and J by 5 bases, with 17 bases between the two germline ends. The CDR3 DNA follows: TGTGCCAGCAGCCAAGATGCTATAGCTCGGGTCCACAATGAGCAGTTCTTC. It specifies CASSQDAIARVHNEQFF.